The 8 T cell receptor beta chains listed next were all sequenced from one sample in a study of T cell responses to AZD1222 COVID-19 vaccine. The protocol was immunoSEQ multiplex PCR, while the TCRdb copy is restricted to in-frame clones and leaves out a portion. This sample has 80,000 or so clones, with about 83% found just once. The sample in question was peripheral blood, obtained 28 days after the second dose of the MenACWY control vaccine. The receptors shown here come from an adult who received the MenACWY meningococcal vaccine as a control.

This chain connects TRBV4-1 to TRBJ1-3; D possibly corresponds to TRBD1 (6 bases). With 0 bases removed from V and 4 bases from J, the gap between germline ends came to 10 bases. Per the germline V gene, CDR1 is MGHRA and CDR2 is YSYEKL. The CDR3 runs 15 residues. CDR3: CASSQDTGRGNTIYF. The CDR3 nucleotides are TGCGCCAGCAGCCAAGACACAGGGAGAGGAAACACCATATATTTT.

This clone is a singleton in its sample. V is TRBV4-2 and J is TRBJ2-7, with TRBD2 matching over 8 bases. Germline CDR1 LGHNA, CDR2 YNFKEQ. There are 18 residues in the CDR3. Trimming removed 0 bases from V and 0 bases from J; junction bases left unmatched: 10. The CDR3 bases are TGTGCCAGCAGCCAAGAAGGGGGGGCGGGGACTAGCTCCTACGAGCAGTACTTC. Residues: CASSQEGGAGTSSYEQYF.

This clone is a singleton in its sample. V gene TRBV7-2 combines with J gene TRBJ2-2; unclear D gene. Trimming stripped 2 bases from V and 2 bases from J, with 6 bases between. Germline-derived CDR1 and CDR2 are SGHTA and FQGNSA. The CDR3 length is 14 residues. The CDR3: CASSLFRNTGELFF. The DNA for the CDR3 is TGTGCCAGCAGCTTATTCAGAAACACCGGGGAGCTGTTTTTT. Full variable domain (rest looked up from reference TRBV7-2 and TRBJ2-2): GAGVSQSPSNKVTEKGKDVELRCDPISGHTALYWYRQSLGQGLEFLIYFQGNSAPDKSGLPSDRFSAERTGGSVSTLTIQRTQQEDSAVYLCASSLFRNTGELFFGEGSRLTVL.

The chain combines TRBV28 with TRBJ2-7, with 8 bases matching TRBD1. The CDR3 has 14 amino acids. Germline V CDR1 and CDR2: MDHEN, SYDVKM. Trimming at V came to 6 bases and at J to 6 bases, leaving 10 bases not matched to a gene. CDR3 DNA sequence: TGTGCCAGCAGCCTGGGCAGGGGGCCCCCCGAGCAGTACTTC. Translating it yields CASSLGRGPPEQYF.

Only one count was recorded for this clone. The chain is built from TRBV2 and TRBJ2-3; 8 bases are shared with TRBD2. The CDR3 contains 14 residues. Germline lookup yields CDR1 SNHLY and CDR2 FYNNEI. V gave up 8 bases and J gave up 2 bases; unmatched junction bases: 6. The CDR3 sequence: CASAGTSFTDTQYF. In DNA form, the CDR3 reads TGTGCCAGCGCCGGGACTAGTTTCACAGATACGCAGTATTTT.

The chain is built from TRBV19 and TRBJ2-1; 7 bases map to TRBD1. J lost 5 bases, V lost 7 bases, and 8 bases had no gene match. The germline CDR1 and CDR2 sequences are LNHDA and SQIVND (reference sequence). The CDR3 covers 14 residues. The CDR3 loop reads CASTRDRNNNEQFF. The CDR3 region has the DNA TGTGCCAGTACCCGGGACAGAAATAACAATGAGCAGTTCTTC.

V gene TRBV6-1 combines with J gene TRBJ2-4; 8 nucleotides align to TRBD1. Per the germline V gene, CDR1 is MNHNS and CDR2 is SASEGT. V was clipped by 0 bases and J by 2 bases; unmatched bases: 9. The CDR3 runs to 18 residues. The CDR3 here is CASSEASGGKVSKNIQYF. Here the CDR3 DNA reads TGTGCCAGCAGTGAAGCGTCAGGGGGCAAGGTGTCCAAAAACATTCAGTACTTC.

The chain couples TRBV6-5 to TRBJ2-7; the match to TRBD1 covers 10 bases. The CDR3 has 14 residues. Trimming at V came to 5 bases and at J to 5 bases, leaving 6 bases not matched to a gene. CDR1 and CDR2 (germline): MNHEY, SVGAGI. The CDR3 region has the DNA TGTGCCAGCAGTAGACAGGGGGCGTACGACGAGCAGTACTTC. It specifies CASSRQGAYDEQYF.